The present T cell receptor beta chain was sequenced within a study of shared clonotypes between healthy human individuals. CDR3 length: 13 amino acids. Germline CDR1 and CDR2: SGHRS and YFSETQ. The germline V and J ends were trimmed by 5 bases and 4 bases, with 13 bases remaining between them. Caucasian adults residing in Nashville, Tennessee made up all the donors. Study-level results: Naive subsets generally had larger estimated richness than memory subsets.

The genomic DNA of each subset was split evenly across several immunoSEQ plates. This table comes from immunoSEQ multiplex PCR, and its TCRdb copy is limited to in-frame clones, with some not included. The sample holds approximately 1.4 million clones, approximately 98% seen once. For this clone: What it binds is unknown.

The sample comprised naive CD4+ T cells sorted from blood. Subset here: CD45RA+ positively selected. The genes are TRBV5-1 and TRBJ2-7; D is unresolved. This TCR derives from a man under 40 in good health. In nucleotides, the CDR3 is TGCGCCAGCAGTCAAGAATTTAATTACGAGCAGTACTTC. Translating it yields CASSQEFNYEQYF.